The entry below gives a single T cell receptor (beta chain) sequence along with its context. The data were taken from a study of blood T cell repertoires in COVID-19. Study in general: The samples span acute and convalescent COVID-19 from the United States, Italy and Spain. PBMCs, B-cell-depleted T cells, or T cells were the source of the cDNA or gDNA that made up the material.

Authors' processing steps: Amplification of reference gene primers was used by the study to estimate nucleated cell counts. Generated by immunoSEQ multiplex PCR, the TCRdb table keeps only in-frame clones and is missing some. V and J calls plus clone size are reproduced from that table; the DNA served to infer D and trimming. The data show under 95,000 clones, over 70% seen once. Trimming at V came to 7 bases and at J to 0 bases, leaving 5 bases not matched to a gene. The CDR3 spans 16 residues. Looked up from germline, CDR1 is SNHLY and CDR2 is FYNNEI. The gene calls are TRBV2 and TRBJ2-7, with TRBD2 matching over 14 bases. This TCR derives from a man aged 50-59 years with acute or convalescent COVID-19. Specimen: peripheral blood. CDR3 DNA: TGTGCCAGCAACGAAGGGACTAGCGGGAGCTCCTACGAGCAGTACTTC. Its translation is CASNEGTSGSSYEQYF.